The following is a T cell receptor (beta chain) sequence with its context. Its antigen is still unknown. These data are taken from a study of breast tumors, draining lymph nodes, adjacent tissues. Broader study findings: Luminal-like breast cancer showed significantly greater tumor-nontumor repertoire similarity than basal-like breast cancer did.

TCRdb re-analysed the multiplex PCR reads in MiXCR, keeping a single row per CDR3 protein. Among 150,000 to 200,000 distinct CDR3 sequences listed, approximately 30% were seen once. Germline loops: CDR1 KGHSH, CDR2 LQKENI. V lost 3 bases and J lost 3, with 11 bases in between. CDR3 size: 14 residues. Breast cancer patients provided tissue from their axillary draining lymph nodes. Sequencing input: axillary lymph node tissue. This sequence originates from a female donor with breast cancer. Some clones in this sample may be carry-over from other donors' samples. This chain connects TRBV18 to TRBJ1-2; no firm D call. The CDR3 loop reads CASSPYSEYYGYTF. The DNA of the CDR3 is TGTGCCAGCTCACCTTATTCAGAGTACTATGGCTACACCTTC.